Listed here are 20 T cell receptor beta chains from one sample, sequenced in a study of blood T cell repertoires in COVID-19. Clones were sequenced by immunoSEQ multiplex PCR, and TCRdb holds only the in-frame ones, with some missing. The sample shows around 63,000 clones, around 87% of them seen only once. Sequencing input: peripheral blood. The receptors here all came from a man aged 55-75 years with acute or convalescent COVID-19.

The chain employs TRBV6-6 and TRBJ1-1; D remains ambiguous. V lost 7 bases and J 4 bases, leaving 7 bases between the germline ends. CDR1 MNHNY and CDR2 SVGAGI come from the germline V gene (reference sequence). The CDR3 extends over 11 amino acids. The CDR3 DNA reads TGTGCCAGCACAGAGGGCACTGAAGCTTTCTTT. It codes for CASTEGTEAFF.

The gene calls are TRBV19 and TRBJ2-1; D not certain. This CDR3 has 15 residues. CDR1 is LNHDA, CDR2 SQIVND, per germline (reference sequence). The ends were cut back, 3 bases at V and 3 bases at J, with 12 bases in the middle. The CDR3 here is CASSMGSASYNEQFF. CDR3 DNA sequence: TGTGCCAGTAGTATGGGTTCAGCGAGCTACAATGAGCAGTTCTTC.

This clone has a handful of counts. This chain uses TRBV19 with TRBJ1-2, with 10 bases aligning to TRBD1. The CDR3 covers 15 residues. CDR1 is LNHDA, CDR2 SQIVND, per germline (reference sequence). The J segment lost 6 bases and the V segment lost 5 bases, leaving 9 bases of the junction unmatched. The CDR3 reads CASSSRQGALDGYTF. The CDR3 nucleotides are TGTGCCAGTAGTTCCCGACAGGGGGCTCTTGATGGCTACACCTTC.

This chain connects TRBV29-1 to TRBJ1-1, with TRBD1 matching over 8 bases. Trimming took 7 bases from V and 1 from J; bases not matched to a gene: 5. The length of the CDR3 is 13 residues. Germline V gives CDR1 SQVTM, CDR2 ANQGSEA. CDR3 protein: CSGRGQENTEAFF. DNA for the CDR3: TGCAGCGGGAGGGGACAGGAGAACACTGAAGCTTTCTTT.

The CDR3 loop reads CSVEGLAGETYEQYF. Written as DNA, the CDR3 is TGCAGCGTTGAAGGGCTAGCGGGGGAAACCTACGAGCAGTACTTC. The chain employs TRBV29-1 and TRBJ2-7; 10 nucleotides match TRBD2. Germline V gene sequence: CDR1 SQVTM, CDR2 ANQGSEA. V lost 1 base to trimming and J lost 2 bases; unmatched junction nucleotides: 5. The CDR3 is 15 amino acids.

J is TRBJ1-2 and V is TRBV19; 7 bases match TRBD1. In germline, CDR1 is LNHDA, CDR2 SQIVND (reference sequence). The V gene end was trimmed by 7 bases and the J gene end by 6 bases; junction bases not matched to a gene: 11. This CDR3 region has 14 residues. The CDR3 coding sequence is TGTGCCAGTACCAAGGACAGGCGGATGAATGGCTACACCTTC. Protein sequence: CASTKDRRMNGYTF.

The chain joins TRBV6-5 to TRBJ1-1; D might be TRBD1 (6 bases). This CDR3 region has 13 residues. Trimming removed 9 bases from V and 7 bases from J, with 18 bases in between. The germline V gene encodes CDR1 MNHEY and CDR2 SVGAGI. The CDR3 region has the DNA TGTGCCAGTAAGACCTCCGGGACACTTGAAGCTTTCTTT. Translating gives CASKTSGTLEAFF.

The chain combines TRBV10-2 with TRBJ2-5, with D hard to call. CDR3 size: 14 residues. Trimming stripped 0 bases from V and 4 bases from J, with 9 bases between. Germline CDR1 reads WSHSY; CDR2 reads SAAADI. The CDR3 DNA is TGCGCCAGCAGTGAGTCGTTTGGAGTAGAGACCCAGTACTTC. Encoded protein: CASSESFGVETQYF.

The rearrangement uses TRBV7-2 and TRBJ1-5; 8 bases fit TRBD1. Germline V gene lookup returns CDR1 SGHTA and CDR2 FQGNSA. Trimming at V came to 5 bases and at J to 7 bases, leaving 16 bases not matched to a gene. This CDR3 contains 17 residues. CDR3 DNA: TGTGCCAGCAGCCCTAGGGGGGCCCAGGGGGCAGGGCAGCCCCAGCATTTT. Protein: CASSPRGAQGAGQPQHF.

The chain has TRBV10-2 and TRBJ2-1; TRBD2 is a possible D gene (6 bases). Germline V gene sequence: CDR1 WSHSY, CDR2 SAAADI. Trimming took off 7 bases at V and 4 bases at J, with 14 bases between the two ends. The length of the CDR3 is 14 residues. The CDR3 is CASIPPDYYNEQFF. The CDR3 bases are TGCGCCAGCATCCCACCGGACTATTACAATGAGCAGTTCTTC.

The chain recombines TRBV10-3 with TRBJ1-1; tentative D call: TRBD1 (5 bases). Trimming pared 4 bases from V and 7 bases from J, leaving 10 bases between. The germline gives CDR1 ENHRY, CDR2 SYGVKD. CDR3 length equals 12 residues. CDR3 sequence (DNA): TGTGCCATCAGTGGGGGCAGGGATGAAGCTTTCTTT. Amino acid sequence: CAISGGRDEAFF.

The chain uses TRBV27 and TRBJ2-7, with TRBD1 matching 9 bases. Losses at the gene ends were 0 bases for V and 3 bases for J; bases not matched to a gene: 3. From germline, CDR1 is MNHEY and CDR2 SMNVEV (reference sequence). The CDR3 is 15 amino acids. CDR3 DNA: TGTGCCAGCAGTTTATCGACAGGGGGTCGCTACGAGCAGTACTTC. Its protein product is CASSLSTGGRYEQYF.

As regards this clone: The junction departs from germline at one end; a sequencing error may be responsible. This rearrangement joins TRBV7-2 to TRBJ1-2; D remains ambiguous. In germline, CDR1 is SGHTA, CDR2 FQGNSA. The CDR3 is 12 amino acids. The CDR3 is CASSLASRELRF. For the CDR3, the DNA is TGTGCCAGCAGCTTAGCCTCCCGGGAGCTCCGCTTC.

The chain is built from TRBV6-2 or TRBV6-3 and TRBJ1-1; unclear D gene. V lost 5 bases and J lost 1, with 8 bases in between. CDR1 is MNHEY, CDR2 SVGEGT, per germline. This CDR3 contains 13 residues. The CDR3 here is CASSPTPNTEAFF. CDR3 in DNA: TGTGCCAGCAGTCCAACTCCGAACACTGAAGCTTTCTTT.

This clone was detected only once. This chain links TRBV27 with TRBJ1-5; 7 bases are shared with TRBD1. The CDR3 contains 13 residues. Germline V gene data show CDR1 as MNHEY and CDR2 as SMNVEV (reference sequence). V was clipped by 5 bases and J by 5 bases; unmatched bases: 3. CDR3 protein: CASSDREDQPQHF. The DNA for the CDR3 is TGTGCCAGCAGTGACAGGGAGGATCAGCCCCAGCATTTT.

The V call is TRBV30, the J call TRBJ1-2; D is unresolved. Germline lookup yields CDR1 GTSNPN and CDR2 SVGIG (reference sequence). V dropped 4 bases and J dropped 3 bases, with 12 bases sitting between them. The CDR3 has 13 amino acids. This CDR3 is CAWTGRRDYGYTF. Here the CDR3 DNA reads TGTGCCTGGACTGGGAGGAGGGACTATGGCTACACCTTC.

This clone was seen just once. The chain uses TRBV29-1 and TRBJ2-3; 10 positions match TRBD1. The CDR3 length is 15 residues. Germline trimming cut 4 bases from V and 1 base from J; bases unmatched to any gene: 5. Germline CDR1 and CDR2: SQVTM and ANQGSEA. The CDR3 DNA reads TGCAGCGTTGCCCGAGGGACAGGGGGCACAGATACGCAGTATTTT. Protein: CSVARGTGGTDTQYF.

V is TRBV5-1 and J is TRBJ1-2; D possibly corresponds to TRBD1 (5 bases). The CDR3 consists of 13 residues. Germline V gene data show CDR1 as SGHRS and CDR2 as YFSETQ. The V gene lost 3 bases and the J gene lost 5 bases, with 11 bases spanning the gap. This CDR3 reads CASSSDGTYGYTF. The CDR3 DNA reads as TGCGCCAGCAGCTCCGATGGGACTTATGGCTACACCTTC.

The chain carries TRBV6-5 and TRBJ1-1; perhaps TRBD1 as D (5 bases). CDR1 and CDR2 (germline): MNHEY, SVGAGI. Between the trimmed V and J ends, which lost 8 bases and 4 bases, there was a span of 20 bases. The CDR3 contains 15 residues. The CDR3 is CASPQEFGGGTEAFF. In DNA form, the CDR3 reads TGTGCCAGCCCCCAGGAGTTCGGGGGAGGCACTGAAGCTTTCTTT.

This chain links TRBV7-2 with TRBJ2-2; D possibly corresponds to TRBD2 (7 bases). Germline CDR1 and CDR2: SGHTA and FQGNSA. V gave up 4 bases and J gave up 7 bases, with 10 bases separating them. The CDR3 is made up of 13 amino acids. CDR3 loop: CASSSRGGGELFF. As DNA, the CDR3 is TGTGCCAGCAGCTCAAGGGGGGGCGGGGAGCTGTTTTTT.